The clone carrying this TCR beta chain was seen many times. This entry comes from a study of T cells in Graves' hyperthyroidism and ophthalmopathy. Amplification yielded TCR beta CDR3 regions, with RNA transcripts as the source. HTBI primers were used for first-round RT-PCR of the TCR CDR3. MiXCR was run by TCRdb on the multiplex PCR reads, yielding one entry per CDR3 protein. The sample shows a few hundred thousand distinct CDR3 sequences, about 15% of them seen only once. V was pared by 4 bases and J by 0 bases, with 5 bases of the junction left unmatched. Germline CDR1 is SGHAT and CDR2 is FQNNGV. The CDR3 spans 16 residues.

Sequencing used blood. This TCR came from a woman aged 25 to 39 with Graves' hyperthyroidism. The genes are TRBV11-2 and TRBJ2-3; 9 positions match TRBD1. The CDR3 sequence is CASSSGTGFSTDTQYF. CDR3 nucleotide sequence: TGTGCCAGCAGCTCAGGGACAGGGTTCAGCACAGATACGCAGTATTTT.